The present TCR beta chain was sequenced within a study of molecular identifiers for immune sequencing clone quantification. Broader study findings: Jurkat TCR RNA that was spiked in from one cell was reportedly detectable among 950,000 to 1,000,000 naive cells. More than 99% of effector molecules, versus under 1% of naive-cell molecules, belonged to clones above 20 RNA copies.

TCRdb re-derived calls from the PCR reads in MiXCR, one entry per CDR3 protein. The sample has about 60,000 distinct CDR3 sequences, approximately 18% seen once. This CDR3 comprises 12 residues. V was clipped by 3 bases and J by 4 bases, with 6 bases between them. Germline V gene lookup returns CDR1 SGHVS and CDR2 FQNEAQ. This clonotype was recorded a few times. What it binds is not known. As CD8+CD4-CCR7+CD45RA+ cells, naive CD8 T cells were sorted. The chain couples TRBV7-8 to TRBJ2-5; unclear D gene. The sequencing sample was made of naive CD8+ T cells from blood, with Jurkat cell RNA spiked in. This sample's subset: FACS-sorted CD8+CD4-CCR7+CD45RA+ naive T cells. The sequence came from a human donor in good health. Some libraries in this study had Jurkat cell RNA spiked in. The CDR3 is CASSFPLETQYF. The CDR3 nucleotides read TGTGCCAGCAGCTTCCCTCTAGAGACCCAGTACTTC.